One and the same sample provided the 2 T cell receptor beta chains below, sequenced in a study of T cell repertoires in cytomegalovirus infection. TCRdb re-called the reads through MiXCR, storing one row per CDR3 protein. The table shows 100,000 to 150,000 distinct CDR3 sequences, with roughly a quarter occurring only once. Antigen specificity for these receptors is unknown. Sequenced material: PBMCs, sequenced either directly or after in vitro stimulation (not recorded which). The receptors were gathered from a human donor in good health (CMV status not recorded). Some clones in this sample may be carry-over from other donors' samples.

This clonotype was detected only a few times. This chain connects TRBV7-2 to TRBJ2-7; D is uncertain. With 7 bases removed from V and 2 bases from J, the gap between germline ends came to 15 bases. The germline CDR1 and CDR2 sequences are SGHTA and FQGNSA. The CDR3 is made up of 14 amino acids. CDR3 residues: CASNLPGLPYEQYF. CDR3 nucleotide sequence: TGTGCCAGCAACCTTCCGGGCCTACCCTACGAGCAGTACTTC.

The rearrangement uses TRBV5-4 and TRBJ2-1; D unresolved. V lost 0 bases and J lost 5, with 12 bases in between. From germline, CDR1 is SGHNT and CDR2 YYREEE (reference sequence). The CDR3 consists of 15 residues. This CDR3 reads CASSLEVASHNEQFF. CDR3 bases: TGTGCCAGCAGCTTGGAGGTGGCGAGCCACAATGAGCAGTTCTTC.